Listed below are T cell receptor beta chains from one sample, sequenced in a study of tumor-infiltrating lymphocytes in primary liver carcinoma. TCRdb ran MiXCR on the multiplex PCR reads and lists one entry per CDR3 protein. The sample includes roughly 120,000 distinct CDR3 sequences, 64% of them seen just once. The material sequenced was liver tumor tissue from sampling region 3. Every receptor here comes from a woman in her sixties or seventies with primary liver carcinoma and hepatitis B virus infection. CDR3s include the opening cysteine and the closing phenylalanine or tryptophan. The D gene is left open where the match is weak. Rows may omit the clone size; those that give it use once, few, many or a size class.

TRBV11-2	TRBJ2-1	TRBD1	.	CTSSQQGLRYNEQSF	TGTACCAGCAGCCAACAGGGGCTACGTTACAATGAGCAGTCCTTC
TRBV28	TRBJ1-2	TRBD1	few	CASSPLRDRGYGYTF	TGTGCCAGCAGTCCTCTCCGGGACAGGGGCTATGGCTACACCTTC
TRBV5-4	TRBJ2-3	TRBD2	once	CASSLRLAGATDMQYF	TGTGCCAGCAGTTTGAGACTAGCGGGAGCCACAGATATGCAGTATTTT
TRBV11-2	TRBJ2-1	TRBD1	.	CASSLTYGQGYRGELFF	TGTGCCAGCAGCTTAACCTACGGGCAGGGGTACAGGGGTGAGCTGTTCTTC
TRBV29-1	TRBJ2-7	TRBD1	.	CSAISGTAYEQYF	TGCAGCGCCATCTCCGGGACAGCCTACGAGCAGTACTTC
TRBV5-1	TRBJ2-7	.	.	CASSFFGLTYEQHF	TGCGCCAGCAGCTTTTTCGGGTTGACCTACGAGCAGCACTTC
TRBV7-9	TRBJ1-5	.	few	CASSLFRGQPQHF	TGTGCCAGCAGCTTATTCAGGGGTCAGCCCCAGCATTTT
TRBV28	TRBJ2-3	.	.	CASIRQIQTDTQYF	TGTGCCAGCATTCGGCAAATCCAGACAGATACGCAGTATTTT
TRBV11-2	TRBJ1-6	.	few	CAGSFEWGGNSPLHF	TGTGCCGGCAGCTTCGAATGGGGGGGTAATTCACCCCTCCACTTT
TRBV29-1	TRBJ1-4	TRBD1	many	CSVLRGIGEKLFF	TGCAGCGTTCTCAGGGGGATAGGGGAAAAACTGTTTTTT
TRBV4-2	TRBJ2-1	TRBD2	.	CASNLPGLGYNEQFF	TGTGCCAGCAACCTTCCGGGACTAGGGTACAATGAGCAGTTCTTC
TRBV5-1	TRBJ2-3	.	.	CASRSVDTQYF	TGCGCCAGCAGGAGTGTAGATACGCAGTATTTT
TRBV5-4	TRBJ2-5	TRBD1	many	CASSPGQTPSRETQYF	TGTGCCAGCAGCCCGGGACAGACACCTTCAAGGGAGACCCAGTACTTC
TRBV10-3	TRBJ1-4	.	.	CDISGRGTNEKLFF	TGTGACATCAGTGGGCGGGGAACTAATGAAAAACTGTTTTTT
TRBV11-1	TRBJ2-1	.	.	CASSLTLDSTYNEQSF	TGTGCCAGCAGCCTCACACTGGATTCTACTTACAATGAGCAGTCCTTC